Listed below are T cell receptor beta chains from one sample, sequenced in a study of shared clonotypes between healthy human individuals. TCRdb's table, derived via immunoSEQ multiplex PCR, lists solely in-frame clones and lacks some. The sample lists about 2 million clones, roughly 94% seen once, with under 1.5% in the top ten. Sequencing was carried out using naive CD8+ T cells sorted from blood. The receptors shown here come from a man aged 18 to 30 in good health. CDR3s leave out the opening cysteine and the closing phenylalanine or tryptophan.

V: TRBV10-3
J: TRBJ2-7
CDR3: AISAPSASSYEQY

V: TRBV7-6
J: TRBJ2-1
CDR3: ASSSDGNEQF

V: TRBV2
J: TRBJ2-2
CDR3: ATMGQGVSWDTGELF

V: TRBV4-3
J: TRBJ2-3
CDR3: ASSQDLLAGAADTQY

V: TRBV6-1
J: TRBJ2-7
CDR3: ASSDGDRFAYEQY

V: TRBV27
J: TRBJ1-1
CDR3: ASSFASNTEAF

V: TRBV18
J: TRBJ2-7
CDR3: ASSPGAGGIGEQY

V: TRBV11-2
J: TRBJ2-7
CDR3: ASSLYPPPGSEQY

V: TRBV6-5
J: TRBJ2-3
CDR3: ASSYQGRGDTQY

V: TRBV7-8
J: TRBJ2-7
CDR3: ASSLDAEAASYEQY

V: TRBV10-3
J: TRBJ2-1
CDR3: AIGRAPSINEQF

V: TRBV5-1
J: TRBJ2-3
CDR3: ASSLGGSGSVKGTDTQY

V: TRBV7-9
J: TRBJ2-5
CDR3: ASSLDVQETQY

V: TRBV7-9
J: TRBJ2-7
CDR3: ASSPGQGTTLGEQY

V: TRBV11-2
J: TRBJ2-7
CDR3: ASSLVLAGEDEQY

V: TRBV23-1
J: TRBJ1-5
CDR3: ASSKTGGSGNQPQH

V: TRBV9
J: TRBJ2-5
CDR3: ASSRSRGLKKEYQETQY

V: TRBV27
J: TRBJ2-7
CDR3: ASSIGTGGYEQY

V: TRBV11-3
J: TRBJ2-1
CDR3: ASSPGLVGWGLYNEQF

V: TRBV9
J: TRBJ2-7
CDR3: ASSAEDESYEQY

V: TRBV13
J: TRBJ1-4
CDR3: ASSLLGETNEKLF

V: TRBV10-3
J: TRBJ1-2
CDR3: AINLGQGNYGYT

V: TRBV7-9
J: TRBJ2-3
CDR3: ASSSIGGGVTDTQY

V: TRBV6-1
J: TRBJ2-1
CDR3: ATLGAGNDNEQF

V: TRBV5-1
J: TRBJ1-1
CDR3: ASSSTGIQLNTEAF

V: TRBV9
J: TRBJ2-3
CDR3: ASSVLSSLITDTQY

V: TRBV6-1
J: TRBJ2-7
CDR3: ASTLLAGGDYEQY

V: TRBV28
J: TRBJ1-4
CDR3: ASSFSPRYEKLF

V: TRBV5-1
J: TRBJ1-6
CDR3: ASSLTGFGSPLH

V: TRBV28
J: TRBJ2-7
CDR3: ASSWTGTGYEQY

V: TRBV27
J: TRBJ1-6
CDR3: ASSPTDPYNSPLH